This T cell receptor (beta chain) was recorded in a study of synovial regulatory T cells in juvenile arthritis. The CDR3 sequence is 13 residues long. DNA for this receptor is not on file. Germline V CDR1 and CDR2: SGHTA, FQGTGA. This clone is large by frequency. Its antigen is unidentified. Study results and limitations: TCR diversity was lower in inflammation-associated blood Treg cells than in other blood Treg cells.

The method was immunoSEQ multiplex PCR; TCRdb's version includes in-frame clones alone and lacks a portion of them. The table for this sample gives about 1,100 clones. The V gene is TRBV7-3, the J gene TRBJ2-2. Sample: Treg cells from blood. Subset denoted: HLA-DR+ inflammation-associated blood Treg cells. The sequence was obtained from a donor aged 2-30 years with juvenile idiopathic arthritis. CDR3 in amino acids: CASSLTNTGELFF.